The 15 T cell receptor beta chains given below trace back to one sample, sequenced in a study of PD-1 blockade in classical Hodgkin lymphoma. Using immunoSEQ multiplex PCR, the repertoire was profiled, and TCRdb retains in-frame clones only, with some absent. Of about 27,000 clones listed, about 81% are singletons. Autologous stem cell transplantation was followed by relapse in every patient, and brentuximab vedotin exposure varied. The sequences come from peripheral blood mononuclear cells (PBMCs), collected before the second cycle of nivolumab. Every receptor here comes from a human donor with classical Hodgkin lymphoma.

The chain has TRBV5-6 and TRBJ2-5, with 8 positions matching TRBD1. The CDR3 totals 16 residues. Trimming at V came to 2 bases and at J to 5 bases, leaving 11 bases not matched to a gene. Per germline, CDR1 SGHDT and CDR2 YYEEEE. Written as DNA, the CDR3 is TGTGCCAGCAGCTTAACCGGACAGGGTATCCGGGAGACCCAGTACTTC. It codes for CASSLTGQGIRETQYF.

V is TRBV6-9 and J is TRBJ1-6, with D hard to call. The CDR3 has 17 amino acids. CDR1 MNHGY and CDR2 SVAAGI come from the germline V gene. V gave up 6 bases and J gave up 7 bases, with 22 bases separating them. In DNA, the CDR3 is TGTGCCAGCAGCCTATTGTCGGGGTGGTGCAAGAATTCACCCCTCCACTTT. Amino acids: CASSLLSGWCKNSPLHF.

The chain uses TRBV5-6 and TRBJ2-2; 8 bases match TRBD1. Germline lookup yields CDR1 SGHDT and CDR2 YYEEEE. This CDR3 region has 17 residues. V was clipped by 6 bases and J by 5 bases; unmatched bases: 15. DNA of the CDR3: TGTGCCAGCACCAACGCCGGACAGGGTTGGGGGACCGGGGAGCTGTTTTTT. Translated: CASTNAGQGWGTGELFF.

In nucleotides, the CDR3 is TGCGCCAGCAGCCAAGAGAGGGCCGGGGAGGGGTTAGAGACCCAGTACTTC. It codes for CASSQERAGEGLETQYF. This rearrangement joins TRBV4-1 to TRBJ2-5; 7 nucleotides line up with TRBD2. Germline V gene sequence: CDR1 MGHRA, CDR2 YSYEKL. The CDR3 runs to 17 residues. V shed 0 bases and J 4 bases; nucleotides not matched to a gene: 11.

This chain uses TRBV7-2 with TRBJ2-1, with 8 bases identical to TRBD1. Per the germline V gene, CDR1 is SGHTA and CDR2 is FQGNSA. The V segment lost 1 base and the J segment 7 bases; nucleotides outside the gene matches: 6. This CDR3 spans 15 amino acids. The CDR3 reads CASSLVWTGSNEQFF. The DNA of the CDR3 is TGTGCCAGCAGCTTAGTGTGGACAGGGTCGAATGAGCAGTTCTTC.

The V and J genes are TRBV29-1 and TRBJ1-3; tentatively, D is TRBD1 (6 bases). Per germline, CDR1 SQVTM and CDR2 ANQGSEA. Trimming left V 4 bases short and J 1 base short, with 11 bases between. This CDR3 is 14 amino acids long. The CDR3 DNA follows: TGCAGCGTTGTCGGGACACTTTCTGGAAACACCATATATTTT. It codes for CSVVGTLSGNTIYF.

The chain couples TRBV11-2 to TRBJ1-3, with D unclear. The CDR3 runs 17 residues. Trimming cost V 0 bases and J 2 bases, with 14 bases left between them. Germline values: CDR1 SGHAT, CDR2 FQNNGV. Written as DNA, the CDR3 is TGTGCCAGCAGCTTAGACCGGACCGCCTTAGCTGGAAACACCATATATTTT. Its protein is CASSLDRTALAGNTIYF.

The V call is TRBV7-9, the J call TRBJ1-1; a possible D gene is TRBD1 (5 bases). The CDR3 totals 14 residues. V was clipped by 9 bases and J by 1 base, with 15 bases between them. Germline assignment: CDR1 SEHNR and CDR2 FQNEAQ (reference sequence). CDR3 sequence (DNA): TGTGCCAGTACTGCGGGGGTCCCGAACACTGAAGCTTTCTTT. Translating it yields CASTAGVPNTEAFF.

The chain links TRBV6-5 to TRBJ2-1; maybe TRBD2 (6 bases). The CDR3 contains 13 residues. In germline, CDR1 is MNHEY, CDR2 SVGAGI. The V and J ends lost 6 bases and 7 bases respectively, with 13 bases between them. CDR3 sequence reads: CASRQTGGNEQFF. The CDR3 region has the DNA TGTGCCAGCAGGCAGACTGGAGGGAATGAGCAGTTCTTC.

The chain carries TRBV5-5 and TRBJ1-1, with D uncertain. Trimming stripped 1 base from V and 1 base from J, with 5 bases between. Germline V gene lookup returns CDR1 SGHKS and CDR2 YYEKEE (reference sequence). CDR3 length: 13 amino acids. The CDR3 here is CASSLSPNTEAFF. The CDR3 DNA is TGTGCCAGCAGCTTGAGCCCGAACACTGAAGCTTTCTTT.

CDR3 nucleotides: TGTGCCAGCACCCGAGGGGGAGGCTACGAGCAGTACTTC. Protein product: CASTRGGGYEQYF. The chain couples TRBV6-1 to TRBJ2-7; TRBD1 or TRBD2 may be the D gene (6 bases each). This CDR3 spans 13 amino acids. Per germline, CDR1 MNHNS and CDR2 SASEGT. Trimming took 7 bases from V and 3 from J, leaving 13 bases between them.

The chain has TRBV9 and TRBJ1-2; D gene uncertain. The germline V and J ends were trimmed by 0 bases and 3 bases, with 9 bases remaining between them. Germline values: CDR1 SGDLS, CDR2 YYNGEE. This CDR3 contains 14 residues. CDR3 coding DNA: TGTGCCAGCAGCGTAGAAGGGCAAGACTATGGCTACACCTTC. Its translation is CASSVEGQDYGYTF.

The DNA of the CDR3 is TGTGCCAGCAGACTCACAGGGGAAGCTTTCTTT. It encodes CASRLTGEAFF. V gene TRBV11-3 combines with J gene TRBJ1-1, with D tentatively TRBD1 (6 bases). Deletions cut 6 bases from V and 8 bases from J, with 10 bases between. This CDR3 has 11 amino acids. Looked up from germline, CDR1 is SGHNT and CDR2 is YENEEA.

The J gene is TRBJ2-2, the V gene TRBV19; possibly TRBD2 for D (6 bases). The V end lost 5 bases, the J end lost 2 bases, and 12 bases lay between the germline ends. This CDR3 is 15 amino acids long. Germline CDR1 LNHDA, CDR2 SQIVND (reference sequence). The CDR3 DNA reads as TGTGCCAGTAGTGGGGCAGGGACTAACACCGGGGAGCTGTTTTTT. Protein sequence: CASSGAGTNTGELFF.

This clone was recorded once. The identical CDR3 is also encoded by other nucleotide sequences in the sample. The genes are TRBV5-1 and TRBJ2-1; D ambiguous. CDR1 is SGHRS, CDR2 YFSETQ, per germline. The CDR3 is made up of 15 amino acids. The V end was cut by 0 bases, the J end by 0 bases, with 7 bases between. CDR3 in DNA: TGCGCCAGCAGCTTGGAAGCAAGCTCCTACAATGAGCAGTTCTTC. Residues: CASSLEASSYNEQFF.